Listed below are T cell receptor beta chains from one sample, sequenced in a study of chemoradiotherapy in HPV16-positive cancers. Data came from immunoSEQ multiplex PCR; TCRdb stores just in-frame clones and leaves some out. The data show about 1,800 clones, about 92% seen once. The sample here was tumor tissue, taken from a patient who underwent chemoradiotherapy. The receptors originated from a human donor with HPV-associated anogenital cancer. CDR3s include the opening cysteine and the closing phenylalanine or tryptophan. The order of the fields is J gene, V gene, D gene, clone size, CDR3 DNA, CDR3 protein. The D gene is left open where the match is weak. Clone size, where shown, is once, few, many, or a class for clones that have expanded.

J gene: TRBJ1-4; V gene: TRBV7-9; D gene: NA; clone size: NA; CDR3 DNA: TGTGCCAGCAGCTTAGCCAGGGCTAATGAAAAACTGTTTTTT; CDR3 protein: CASSLARANEKLFF
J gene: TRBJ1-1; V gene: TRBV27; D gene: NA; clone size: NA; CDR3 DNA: TGTGCCAGCAGTCGCTGGGGCCTCACAAACACTGAAGCTTTCTTT; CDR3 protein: CASSRWGLTNTEAFF
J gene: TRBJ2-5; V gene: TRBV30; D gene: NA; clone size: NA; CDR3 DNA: TGTGCCTGGAGCAGGACAAGGGGAGAGACCCAGTACTTC; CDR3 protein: CAWSRTRGETQYF
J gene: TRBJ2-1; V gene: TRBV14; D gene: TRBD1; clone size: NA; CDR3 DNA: TGTGCCAGCAGCCAGGGAGGACAGGGAATTTACAATGAGCAGTTCTTC; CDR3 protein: CASSQGGQGIYNEQFF
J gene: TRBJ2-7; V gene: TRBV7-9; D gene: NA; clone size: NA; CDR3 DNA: TGTGCCAGCAGCTCCACGGGCCGGGTGACAGGACAAGCTCCCTACGAGCAGTACTTC; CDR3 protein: CASSSTGRVTGQAPYEQYF
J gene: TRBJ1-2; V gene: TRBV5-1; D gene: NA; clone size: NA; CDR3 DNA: TGCGCCAGCAGCTTGCGGAGGGAGGAAGGCTACACCTTC; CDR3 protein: CASSLRREEGYTF
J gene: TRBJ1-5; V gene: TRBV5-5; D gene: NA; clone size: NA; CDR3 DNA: TGTGCCAGCAGCTGGATAGGGGGTTCGGGCAATCAGCCCCAGCATTTT; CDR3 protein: CASSWIGGSGNQPQHF
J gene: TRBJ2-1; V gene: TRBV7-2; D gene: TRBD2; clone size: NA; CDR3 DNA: TGTGCCAGCAGCAAAACGACTAGCGGGGGGGCAGCCAATGAGCAGTTCTTC; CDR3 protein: CASSKTTSGGAANEQFF
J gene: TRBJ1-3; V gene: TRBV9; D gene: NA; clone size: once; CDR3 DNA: TGTGCCAGCAGCGTACGAGTGGGGACTGGAAACACCATATATTTT; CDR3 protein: CASSVRVGTGNTIYF
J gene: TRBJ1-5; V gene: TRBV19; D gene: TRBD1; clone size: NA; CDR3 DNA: TGTGCCAGTACCCCCCGCCGGGACAGCCATCAGCCCCAGCATTTT; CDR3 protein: CASTPRRDSHQPQHF
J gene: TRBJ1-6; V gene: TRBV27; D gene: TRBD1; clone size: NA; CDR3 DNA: TGTGCCAGCAGTCTTGGGACAGTTGGCAATTCACCCCTCCACTTT; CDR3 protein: CASSLGTVGNSPLHF
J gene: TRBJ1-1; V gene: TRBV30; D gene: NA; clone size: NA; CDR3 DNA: TGTGCCTGGAGCTGGGGGAGTTTGGACACTGAAGCTTTCTTT; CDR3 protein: CAWSWGSLDTEAFF
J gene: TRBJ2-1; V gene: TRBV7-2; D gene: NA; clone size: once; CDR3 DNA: TGTGCCAGCAGCTTAACAGGGACCAATGAGCAGTTCTTC; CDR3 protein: CASSLTGTNEQFF
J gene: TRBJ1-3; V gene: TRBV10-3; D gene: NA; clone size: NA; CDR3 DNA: TGTGCCATCAGTCCGAGTGAGTTATCGGCTGGAAACACCATATATTTT; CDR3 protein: CAISPSELSAGNTIYF
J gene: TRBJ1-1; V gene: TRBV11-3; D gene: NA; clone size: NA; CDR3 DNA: TGTGCCAGCCCCTTTAAGGCGTCAGGGGTATCTTTGTTCTTT; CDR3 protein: CASPFKASGVSLFF
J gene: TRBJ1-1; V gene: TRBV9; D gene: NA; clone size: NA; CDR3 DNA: TGTGCCAGCAGCCCAGACTTGAACACTGAAGCTTTCTTT; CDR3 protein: CASSPDLNTEAFF
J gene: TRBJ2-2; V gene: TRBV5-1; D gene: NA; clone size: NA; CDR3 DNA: TGCGCCAGCAGCTTGGCCGTGTCAGCCAACACCGGGGAGCTGTTTTTT; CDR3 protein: CASSLAVSANTGELFF
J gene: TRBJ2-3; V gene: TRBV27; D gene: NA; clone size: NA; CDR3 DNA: TGTGCCAGCAGTTTATACGAAAGCACAGATACGCAGTATTTT; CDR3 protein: CASSLYESTDTQYF
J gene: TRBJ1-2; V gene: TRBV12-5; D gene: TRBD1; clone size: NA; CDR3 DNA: TGTGCTAGTGGTTACGGACAGGGGCGCTCAGGGCATGGCTACACCTTC; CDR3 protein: CASGYGQGRSGHGYTF
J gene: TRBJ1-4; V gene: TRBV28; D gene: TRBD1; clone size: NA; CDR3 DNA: TGTGCCAGCAGCGCATTGACAGGGTCCAGTGAAAAACTGTTTTTT; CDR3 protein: CASSALTGSSEKLFF
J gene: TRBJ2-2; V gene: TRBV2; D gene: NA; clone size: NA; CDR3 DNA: TGTGCCAGCATCCCCATCTCCGGGGAGCTGTTTTTT; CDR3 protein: CASIPISGELFF
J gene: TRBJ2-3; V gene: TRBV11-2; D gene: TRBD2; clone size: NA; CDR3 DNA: TGTGCCAGCAGCCCAGGACTAGCGGGAGTGGCGGATACGCAGTATTTT; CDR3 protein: CASSPGLAGVADTQYF
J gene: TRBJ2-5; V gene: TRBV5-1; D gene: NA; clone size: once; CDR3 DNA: TGCGCCAGCAGCTTGGGGTTGGGGGGGCCCCAAGAGACCCAGTACTTC; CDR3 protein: CASSLGLGGPQETQYF
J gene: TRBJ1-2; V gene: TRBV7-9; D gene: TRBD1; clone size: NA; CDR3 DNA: TGTGCCAGCAGCCCTAGACAGGGGAACTACACCTTC; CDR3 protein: CASSPRQGNYTF
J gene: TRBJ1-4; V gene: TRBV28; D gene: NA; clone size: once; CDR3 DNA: TGTGCCAGCGCCCGGGGCCAGTTTAATGAAAAACTGTTTTTT; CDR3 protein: CASARGQFNEKLFF
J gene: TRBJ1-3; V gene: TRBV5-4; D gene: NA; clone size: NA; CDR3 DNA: TGTGCCAGCAGCCCGGGACGGGAAAGGGGCGGAAACACCATATATTTT; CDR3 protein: CASSPGRERGGNTIYF
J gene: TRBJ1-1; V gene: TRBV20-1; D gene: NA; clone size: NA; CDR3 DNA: TGCAGTGCCAGGAAGAACACTGAAGCTTTCTTT; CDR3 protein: CSARKNTEAFF
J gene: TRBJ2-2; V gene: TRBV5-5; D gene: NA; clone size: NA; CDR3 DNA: TGTGCCAGCAGCTGGTCTGTGGCGGGTGGTTTGACCGGGGAGCTGTTTTTT; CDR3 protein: CASSWSVAGGLTGELFF
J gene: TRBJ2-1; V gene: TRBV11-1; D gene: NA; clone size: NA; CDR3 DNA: TGTGCCAGCAGCTGGGCGTCCGGAGGTGAGCAGTTCTTC; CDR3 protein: CASSWASGGEQFF
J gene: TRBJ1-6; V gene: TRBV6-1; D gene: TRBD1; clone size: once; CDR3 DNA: TGTGCCAGCAGTGAATCAGGGGGCGGTTCACCCCTCCACTTT; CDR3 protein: CASSESGGGSPLHF
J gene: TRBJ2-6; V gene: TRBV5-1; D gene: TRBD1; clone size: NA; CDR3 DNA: TGCGCCAGCGGACAGGGGGATGGGGCCAACGTCCTGACTTTC; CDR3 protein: CASGQGDGANVLTF
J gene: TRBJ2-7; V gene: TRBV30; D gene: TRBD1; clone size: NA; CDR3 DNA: TGTGCCTGGAGTGAACAGGGGTACGAGCAGTACTTC; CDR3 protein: CAWSEQGYEQYF